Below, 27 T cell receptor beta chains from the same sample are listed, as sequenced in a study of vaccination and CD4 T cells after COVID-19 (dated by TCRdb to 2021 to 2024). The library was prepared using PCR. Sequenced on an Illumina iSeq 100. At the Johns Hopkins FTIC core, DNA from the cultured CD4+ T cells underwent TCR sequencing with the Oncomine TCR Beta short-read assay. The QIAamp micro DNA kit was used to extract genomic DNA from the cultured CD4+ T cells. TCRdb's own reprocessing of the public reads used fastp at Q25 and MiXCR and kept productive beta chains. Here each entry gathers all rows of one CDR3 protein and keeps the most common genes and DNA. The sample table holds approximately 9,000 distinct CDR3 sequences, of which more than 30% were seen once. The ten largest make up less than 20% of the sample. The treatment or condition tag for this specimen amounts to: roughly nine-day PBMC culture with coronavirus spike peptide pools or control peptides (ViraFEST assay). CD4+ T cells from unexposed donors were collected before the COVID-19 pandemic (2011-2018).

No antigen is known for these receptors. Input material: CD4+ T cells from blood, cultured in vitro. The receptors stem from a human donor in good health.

CDR3 in amino acids: CASSFEMGSGANVLTF. The CDR3, as DNA: TGTGCCAGCAGCTTTGAGATGGGATCTGGGGCCAACGTCCTGACTTTC. The chain links TRBV5-8 to TRBJ2-6, with D uncertain. Trimming took 2 bases from V and 1 from J, leaving 10 bases between them. Per the germline V gene, CDR1 is SGHTS and CDR2 is YDEGEE. The CDR3 consists of 16 residues. Drawing the rest from reference TRBV5-8 and TRBJ2-6, the complete variable domain is EAGVTQSPTHLIKTRGQQATLRCSPISGHTSVYWYQQALGLGLQFLLWYDEGEERNRGNFPPRFSGRQFPNYSSELNVNALELEDSALYLCASSFEMGSGANVLTFGAGSRLTVL.

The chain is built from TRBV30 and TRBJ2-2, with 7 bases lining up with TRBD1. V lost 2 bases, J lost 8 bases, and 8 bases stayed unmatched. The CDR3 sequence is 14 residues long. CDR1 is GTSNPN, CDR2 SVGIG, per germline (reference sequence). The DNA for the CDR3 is TGTGCCTGGAGTCAGACAGGGTGGGATGGGGAGCTGTTTTTT. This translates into CAWSQTGWDGELFF.

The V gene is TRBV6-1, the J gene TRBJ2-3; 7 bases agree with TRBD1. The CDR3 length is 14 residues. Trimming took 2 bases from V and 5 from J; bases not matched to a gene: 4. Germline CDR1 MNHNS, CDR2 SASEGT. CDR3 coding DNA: TGTGCCAGCAGTGAAATGAGGGGGCAAGATACGCAGTATTTT. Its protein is CASSEMRGQDTQYF.

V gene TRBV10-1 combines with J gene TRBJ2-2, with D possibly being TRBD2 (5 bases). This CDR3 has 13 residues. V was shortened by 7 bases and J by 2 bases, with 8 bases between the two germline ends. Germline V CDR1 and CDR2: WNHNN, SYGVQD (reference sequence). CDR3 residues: CASTAGNTGELFF. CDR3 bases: TGCGCCAGCACCGCGGGTAACACCGGGGAGCTGTTTTTT.

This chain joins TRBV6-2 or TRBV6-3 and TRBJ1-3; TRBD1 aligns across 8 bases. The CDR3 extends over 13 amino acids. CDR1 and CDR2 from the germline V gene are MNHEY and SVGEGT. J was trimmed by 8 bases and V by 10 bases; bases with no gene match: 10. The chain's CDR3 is CATRRGRGHTIYF. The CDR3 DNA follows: TGTGCCACTCGCAGGGGGCGCGGCCACACCATATATTTT.

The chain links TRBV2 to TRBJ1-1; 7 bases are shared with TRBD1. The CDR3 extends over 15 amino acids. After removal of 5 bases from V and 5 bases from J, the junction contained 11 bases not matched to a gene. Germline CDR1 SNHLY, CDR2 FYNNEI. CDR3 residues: CASSWDDREVTEAFF. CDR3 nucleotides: TGTGCCAGCAGTTGGGATGACAGGGAGGTGACTGAAGCTTTCTTT. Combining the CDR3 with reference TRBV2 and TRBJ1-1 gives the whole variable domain EPEVTQTPSHQVTQMGQEVILRCVPISNHLYFYWYRQILGQKVEFLVSFYNNEISEKSEIFDDQFSVERPDGSNFTLKIRSTKLEDSAMYFCASSWDDREVTEAFFGQGTRLTVV.

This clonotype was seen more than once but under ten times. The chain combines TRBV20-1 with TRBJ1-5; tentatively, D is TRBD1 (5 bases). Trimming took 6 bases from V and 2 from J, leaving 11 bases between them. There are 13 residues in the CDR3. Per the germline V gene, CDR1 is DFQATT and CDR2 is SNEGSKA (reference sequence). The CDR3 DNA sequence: TGCAGTGCGTGGCGGGACGGCAATCAGCCCCAGCATTTT. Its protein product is CSAWRDGNQPQHF.

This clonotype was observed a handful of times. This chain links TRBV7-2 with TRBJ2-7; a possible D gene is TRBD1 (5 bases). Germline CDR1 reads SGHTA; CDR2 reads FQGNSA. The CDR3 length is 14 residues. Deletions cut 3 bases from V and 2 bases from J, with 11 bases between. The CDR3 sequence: CASSFTTGTYEQYF. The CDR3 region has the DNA TGTGCCAGCAGCTTCACCACAGGAACCTACGAGCAGTACTTC.

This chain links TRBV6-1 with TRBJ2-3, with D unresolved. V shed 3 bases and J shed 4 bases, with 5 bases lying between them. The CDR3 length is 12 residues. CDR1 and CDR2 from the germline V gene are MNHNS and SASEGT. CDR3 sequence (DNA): TGTGCCAGCAGTGACCCCCCAGATACGCAGTATTTT. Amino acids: CASSDPPDTQYF.

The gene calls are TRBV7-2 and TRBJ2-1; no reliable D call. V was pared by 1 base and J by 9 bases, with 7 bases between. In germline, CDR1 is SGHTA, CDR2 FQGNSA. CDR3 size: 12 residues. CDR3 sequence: CASSLVAAEQFF. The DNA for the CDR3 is TGTGCCAGCAGCTTAGTAGCAGCTGAGCAGTTCTTC.

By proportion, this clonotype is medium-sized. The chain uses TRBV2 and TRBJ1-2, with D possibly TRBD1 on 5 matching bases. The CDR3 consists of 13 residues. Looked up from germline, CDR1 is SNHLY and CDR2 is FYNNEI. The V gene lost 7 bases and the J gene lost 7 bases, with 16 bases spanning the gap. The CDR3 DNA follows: TGTGCCAGCACGGGGGAGAGGGGAGGTGGCTACACCTTC. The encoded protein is CASTGERGGGYTF.

The CDR3 nucleotides read TGTGCCAGCAGCTTGGGACTAGTGTACGAGCAGTACTTC. Translation: CASSLGLVYEQYF. The chain has TRBV5-4 and TRBJ2-7; maybe TRBD2 (6 bases). There are 13 residues in the CDR3. From germline, CDR1 is SGHNT and CDR2 YYREEE (reference sequence). Trimming took off 0 bases at V and 4 bases at J, with 8 bases between the two ends.

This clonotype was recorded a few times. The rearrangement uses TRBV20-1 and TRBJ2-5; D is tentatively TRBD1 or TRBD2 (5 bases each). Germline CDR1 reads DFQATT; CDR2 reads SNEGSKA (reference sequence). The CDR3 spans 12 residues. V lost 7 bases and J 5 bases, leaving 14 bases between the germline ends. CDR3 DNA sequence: TGCAGTGGGAGAAGGGACGGGGAGACCCAGTACTTC. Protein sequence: CSGRRDGETQYF.

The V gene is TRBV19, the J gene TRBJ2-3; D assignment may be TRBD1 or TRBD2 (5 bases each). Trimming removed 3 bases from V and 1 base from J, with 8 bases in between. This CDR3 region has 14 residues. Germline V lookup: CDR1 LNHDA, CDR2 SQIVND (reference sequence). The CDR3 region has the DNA TGTGCCAGTAGTATCGGGACGCGCACAGATACGCAGTATTTT. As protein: CASSIGTRTDTQYF.

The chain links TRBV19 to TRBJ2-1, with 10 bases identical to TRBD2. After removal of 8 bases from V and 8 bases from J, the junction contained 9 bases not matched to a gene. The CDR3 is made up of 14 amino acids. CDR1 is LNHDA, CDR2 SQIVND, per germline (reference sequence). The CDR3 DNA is TGTGCCAGTTCGCCTAGCGGGAGTAGAGATGAGCAGTTCTTC. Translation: CASSPSGSRDEQFF. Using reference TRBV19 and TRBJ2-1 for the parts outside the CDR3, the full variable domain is DGGITQSPKYLFRKEGQNVTLSCEQNLNHDAMYWYRQDPGQGLRLIYYSQIVNDFQKGDIAEGYSVSREKKESFPLTVTSAQKNPTAFYLCASSPSGSRDEQFFGPGTRLTVL.

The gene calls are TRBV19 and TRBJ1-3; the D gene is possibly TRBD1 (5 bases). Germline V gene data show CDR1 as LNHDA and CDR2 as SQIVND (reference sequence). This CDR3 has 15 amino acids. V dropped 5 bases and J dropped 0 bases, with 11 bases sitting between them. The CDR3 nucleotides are TGTGCCAGTAGTCGGGCGCAGGGCTCTGGAAACACCATATATTTT. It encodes CASSRAQGSGNTIYF.

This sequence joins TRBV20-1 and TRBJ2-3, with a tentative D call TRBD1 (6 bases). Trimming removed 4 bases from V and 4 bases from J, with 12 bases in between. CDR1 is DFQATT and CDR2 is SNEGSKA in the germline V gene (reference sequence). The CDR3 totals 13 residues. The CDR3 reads CSAMRGFADTQYF. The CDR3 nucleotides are TGCAGTGCTATGAGGGGGTTCGCAGATACGCAGTATTTT.

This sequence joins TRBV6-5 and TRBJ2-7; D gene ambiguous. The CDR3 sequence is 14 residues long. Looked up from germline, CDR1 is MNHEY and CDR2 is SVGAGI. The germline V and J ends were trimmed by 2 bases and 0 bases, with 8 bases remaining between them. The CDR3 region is CASSYEASSYEQYF. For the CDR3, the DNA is TGTGCCAGCAGTTACGAGGCCAGCTCCTACGAGCAGTACTTC.

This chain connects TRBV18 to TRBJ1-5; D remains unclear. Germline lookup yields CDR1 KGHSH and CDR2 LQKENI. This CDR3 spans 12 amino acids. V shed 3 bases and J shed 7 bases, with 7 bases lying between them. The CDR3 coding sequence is TGTGCCAGCTCACCGGACCGACAGCCCCAGCATTTT. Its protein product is CASSPDRQPQHF.

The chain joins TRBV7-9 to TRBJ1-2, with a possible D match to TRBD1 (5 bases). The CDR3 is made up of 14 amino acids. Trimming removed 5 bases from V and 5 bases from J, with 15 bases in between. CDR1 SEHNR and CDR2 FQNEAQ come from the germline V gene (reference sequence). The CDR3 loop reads CASSLLDRIYGYTF. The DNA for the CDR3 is TGTGCCAGCAGCCTCTTAGACAGAATATATGGCTACACCTTC.

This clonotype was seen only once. The CDR3 protein is CASSLVPTGSTGELFF. The CDR3, as DNA: TGCGCCAGCAGCTTGGTCCCGACAGGAAGCACCGGGGAGCTGTTTTTT. V is TRBV5-1 and J is TRBJ2-2; tentatively, D is TRBD1 (6 bases). The CDR3 loop spans 16 amino acids. CDR1 SGHRS and CDR2 YFSETQ come from the germline V gene. V gave up 0 bases and J gave up 4 bases, with 13 bases separating them.

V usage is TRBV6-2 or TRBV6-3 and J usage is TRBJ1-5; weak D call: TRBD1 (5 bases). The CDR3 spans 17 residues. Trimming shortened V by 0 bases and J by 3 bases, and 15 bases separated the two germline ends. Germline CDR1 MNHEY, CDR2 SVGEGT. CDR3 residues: CASSYSHGGMNNQPQHF. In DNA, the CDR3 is TGTGCCAGCAGTTACTCGCACGGGGGGATGAACAATCAGCCCCAGCATTTT.

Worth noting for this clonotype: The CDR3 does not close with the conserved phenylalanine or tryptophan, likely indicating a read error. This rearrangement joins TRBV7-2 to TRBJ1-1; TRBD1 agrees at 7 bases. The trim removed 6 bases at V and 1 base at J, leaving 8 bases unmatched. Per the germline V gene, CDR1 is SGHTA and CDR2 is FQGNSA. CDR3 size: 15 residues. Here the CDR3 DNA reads TGTGCCAGCAGGCCCCCGACAGGGAGGAACACTGAAGCTTTCTTA. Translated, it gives CASRPPTGRNTEAFL.

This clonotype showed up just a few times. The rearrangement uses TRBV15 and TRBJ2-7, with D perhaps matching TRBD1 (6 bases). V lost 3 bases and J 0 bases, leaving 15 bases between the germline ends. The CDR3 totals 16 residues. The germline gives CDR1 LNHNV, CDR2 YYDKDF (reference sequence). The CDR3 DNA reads TGTGCCACCAGCAGGGATAGGACAGTTCTCTCCTACGAGCAGTACTTC. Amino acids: CATSRDRTVLSYEQYF.

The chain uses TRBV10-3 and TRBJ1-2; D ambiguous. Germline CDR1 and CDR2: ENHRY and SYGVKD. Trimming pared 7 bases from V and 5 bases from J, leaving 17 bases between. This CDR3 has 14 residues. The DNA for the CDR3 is TGTGCCATCACCCAGAGGCAAGGTGGGTATGGCTACACCTTC. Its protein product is CAITQRQGGYGYTF.

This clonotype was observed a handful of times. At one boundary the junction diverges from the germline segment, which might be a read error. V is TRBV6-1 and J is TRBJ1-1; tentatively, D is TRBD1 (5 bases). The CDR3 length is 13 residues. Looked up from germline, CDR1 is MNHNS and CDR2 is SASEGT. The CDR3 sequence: CASSLQLDGRGLF. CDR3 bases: TGTGCCAGCAGTCTTCAATTGGATGGTAGGGGCCTTTTT.

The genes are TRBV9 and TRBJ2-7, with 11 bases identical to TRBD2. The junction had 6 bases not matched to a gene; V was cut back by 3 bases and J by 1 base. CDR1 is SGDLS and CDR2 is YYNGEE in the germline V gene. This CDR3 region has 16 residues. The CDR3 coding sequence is TGTGCCAGCAGCGCCTTAGCGGGAGGGCCTTCCTACGAGCAGTACTTC. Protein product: CASSALAGGPSYEQYF.